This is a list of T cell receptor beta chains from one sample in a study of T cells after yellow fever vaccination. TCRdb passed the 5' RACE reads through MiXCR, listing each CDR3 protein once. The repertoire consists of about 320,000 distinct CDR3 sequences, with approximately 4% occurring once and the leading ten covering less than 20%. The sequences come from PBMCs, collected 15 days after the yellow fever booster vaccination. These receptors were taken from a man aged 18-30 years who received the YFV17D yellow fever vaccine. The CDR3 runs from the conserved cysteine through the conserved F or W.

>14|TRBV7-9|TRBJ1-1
CASSLMTGNTEAFF
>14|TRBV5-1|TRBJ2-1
CASSPAPNYNEQFF
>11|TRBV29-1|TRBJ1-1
CSVDGVAEAFF
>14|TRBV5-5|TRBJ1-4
CASSAGRLNEKLFF
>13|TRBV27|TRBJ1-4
CASSSREYEKLFF
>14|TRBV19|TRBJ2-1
CASTPQGQLNEQFF
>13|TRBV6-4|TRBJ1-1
CASPPEGWTEAFF
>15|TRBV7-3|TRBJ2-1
CASSPPGQGNNEQFF
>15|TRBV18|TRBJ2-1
CASSPGNIEGNEQFF
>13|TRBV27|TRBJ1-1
CASSLMKNTEAFF
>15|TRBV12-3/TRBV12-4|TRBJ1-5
CASSPVGSGNQPQHF